This T cell receptor beta chain was profiled in a study of blood T cell repertoires in COVID-19. Turning to the study itself: Nucleic acid was either cDNA or gDNA, and it came from T cells, B-cell-depleted T cells, or PBMCs.

As originally analysed: Scientists estimated how many nucleated cells there were by amplifying reference gene primers. The repertoire was sequenced with immunoSEQ multiplex PCR; TCRdb's copy has only in-frame clones and lacks some. The V and J calls and clone size are taken from that table; D and trimming were inferred from the DNA. Of 400,000 to 550,000 clones in the sample, nearly 90% were seen once. This CDR3 spans 14 amino acids. CDR1 is KGHDR and CDR2 is SFDVKD in the germline V gene. With V trimmed by 4 bases and J by 7 bases, 6 bases remained unmatched. Enrolled through a virtual design, the participants were between 18 and 89 years of age and came from about two dozen US areas.

Sequencing input: PBMCs or T cells enriched from blood (not recorded which). The rearrangement uses TRBV24-1 and TRBJ2-4, with TRBD1 identical over 7 bases. This TCR was sampled from a woman aged 18-29 years with acute COVID-19. The CDR3 region has the DNA TGTGCCACCAGTGAAGGACAGGTTGGGAACATTCAGTACTTC. It yields the protein CATSEGQVGNIQYF.